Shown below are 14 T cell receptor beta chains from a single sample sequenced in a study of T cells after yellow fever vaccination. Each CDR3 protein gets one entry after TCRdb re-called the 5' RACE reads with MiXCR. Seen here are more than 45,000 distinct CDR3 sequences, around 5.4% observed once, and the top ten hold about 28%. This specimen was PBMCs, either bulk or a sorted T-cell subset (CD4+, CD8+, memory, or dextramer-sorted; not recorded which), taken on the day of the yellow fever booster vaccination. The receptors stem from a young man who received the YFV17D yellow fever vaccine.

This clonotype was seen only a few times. DNA of the CDR3: TGTGCCAGCAGTGAGCAAGGTTCAAATTCACCCCTCCACTTT. Translated, it gives CASSEQGSNSPLHF. V is TRBV25-1 and J is TRBJ1-6; no clear D. Germline lookup yields CDR1 MGHDK and CDR2 SYGVNS. V lost 3 bases and J lost 7, with 10 bases in between. The CDR3 extends over 14 amino acids.

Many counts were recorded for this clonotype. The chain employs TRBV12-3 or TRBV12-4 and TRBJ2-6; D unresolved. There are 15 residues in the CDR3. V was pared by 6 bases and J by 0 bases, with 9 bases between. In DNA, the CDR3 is TGTGCCAGCAGGGGCCAAGGCTCTGGGGCCAACGTCCTGACTTTC. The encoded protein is CASRGQGSGANVLTF.

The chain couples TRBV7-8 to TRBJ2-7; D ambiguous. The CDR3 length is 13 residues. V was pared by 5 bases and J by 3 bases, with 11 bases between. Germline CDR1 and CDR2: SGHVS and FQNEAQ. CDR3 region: CASSKDGYYEQYV. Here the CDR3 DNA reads TGTGCCAGCAGCAAAGACGGATACTACGAGCAGTACGTC.

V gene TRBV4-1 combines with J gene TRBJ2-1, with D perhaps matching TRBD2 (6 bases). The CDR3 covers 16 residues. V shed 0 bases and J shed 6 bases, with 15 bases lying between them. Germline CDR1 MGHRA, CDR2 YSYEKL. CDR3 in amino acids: CASSQEAGLRGNEQFF. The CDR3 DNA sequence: TGCGCCAGCAGCCAAGAAGCTGGACTAAGGGGCAATGAGCAGTTCTTC.

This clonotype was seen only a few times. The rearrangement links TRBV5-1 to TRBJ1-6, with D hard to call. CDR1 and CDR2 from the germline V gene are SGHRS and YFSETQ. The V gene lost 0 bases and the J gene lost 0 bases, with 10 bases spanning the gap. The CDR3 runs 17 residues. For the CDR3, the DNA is TGCGCCAGCAGCTTGGAGGTGGGAAGCTCCTATAATTCACCCCTCCACTTT. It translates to CASSLEVGSSYNSPLHF.

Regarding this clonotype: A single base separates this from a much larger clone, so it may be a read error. Written as DNA, the CDR3 is TGCGCCAGCAGCTTTCGTCGGGGCACAGTTACGCAGTATTTT. Its translation: CASSFRRGTVTQYF. The chain employs TRBV5-1 and TRBJ2-3; the D gene could be TRBD1 or TRBD2 (5 bases each). This CDR3 is built from 14 residues. Germline V gene lookup returns CDR1 SGHRS and CDR2 YFSETQ.

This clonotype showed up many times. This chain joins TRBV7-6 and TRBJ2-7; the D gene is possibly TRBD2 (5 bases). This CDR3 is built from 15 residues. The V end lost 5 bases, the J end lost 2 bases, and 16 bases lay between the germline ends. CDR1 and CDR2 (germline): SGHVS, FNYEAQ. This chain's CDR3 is CASSHREGCTYEQYV. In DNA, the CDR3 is TGTGCCAGCAGCCACCGTGAGGGTTGCACCTACGAGCAGTACGTC.

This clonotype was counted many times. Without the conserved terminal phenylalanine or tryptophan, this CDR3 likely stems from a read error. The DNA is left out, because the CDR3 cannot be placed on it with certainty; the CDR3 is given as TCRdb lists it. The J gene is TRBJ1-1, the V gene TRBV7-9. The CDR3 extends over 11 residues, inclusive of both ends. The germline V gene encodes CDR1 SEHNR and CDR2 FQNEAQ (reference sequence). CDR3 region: CASSSGPGMRL.

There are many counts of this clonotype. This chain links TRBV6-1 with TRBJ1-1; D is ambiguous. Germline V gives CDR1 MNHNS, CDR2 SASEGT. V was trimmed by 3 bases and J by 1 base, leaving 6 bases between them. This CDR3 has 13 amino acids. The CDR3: CASSDSPNTEAFF. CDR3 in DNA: TGTGCCAGCAGTGATTCGCCGAACACTGAAGCTTTCTTT.

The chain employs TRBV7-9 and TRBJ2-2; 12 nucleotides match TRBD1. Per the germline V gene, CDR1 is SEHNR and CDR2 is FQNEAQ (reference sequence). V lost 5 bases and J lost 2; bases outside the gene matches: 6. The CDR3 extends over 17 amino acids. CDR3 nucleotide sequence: TGTGCCAGCAGCGGAGGGACAGGGGGCTCCAACACCGGGGAGCTGTTTTTT. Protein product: CASSGGTGGSNTGELFF. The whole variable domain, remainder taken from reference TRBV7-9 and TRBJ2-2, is DTGVSQNPRHKITKRGQNVTFRCDPISEHNRLYWYRQTLGQGPEFLTYFQNEAQLEKSRLLSDRFSAERPKGSFSTLEIQRTEQGDSAMYLCASSGGTGGSNTGELFFGEGSRLTVL.

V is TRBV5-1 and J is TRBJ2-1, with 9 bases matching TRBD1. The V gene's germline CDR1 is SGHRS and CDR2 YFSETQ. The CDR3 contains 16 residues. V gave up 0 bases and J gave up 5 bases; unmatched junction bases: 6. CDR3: CASSLGMGQGHNEQFF. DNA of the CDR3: TGCGCCAGCAGCTTGGGTATGGGACAGGGACACAATGAGCAGTTCTTC.

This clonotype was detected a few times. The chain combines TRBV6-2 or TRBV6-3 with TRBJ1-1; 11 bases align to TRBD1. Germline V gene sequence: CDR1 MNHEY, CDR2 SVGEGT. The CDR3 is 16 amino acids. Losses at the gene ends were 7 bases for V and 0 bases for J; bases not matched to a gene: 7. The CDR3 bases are TGTGCCAGCACTTTGGACAGGGGGCAACTGAACACTGAAGCTTTCTTT. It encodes CASTLDRGQLNTEAFF.

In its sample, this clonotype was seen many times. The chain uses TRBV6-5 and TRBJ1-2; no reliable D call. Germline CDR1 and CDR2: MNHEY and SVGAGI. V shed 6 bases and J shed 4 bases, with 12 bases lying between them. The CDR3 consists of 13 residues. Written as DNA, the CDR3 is TGTGCCAGCAGGGGAGGCTTGGGCTATGGCTACACCTTC. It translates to CASRGGLGYGYTF.

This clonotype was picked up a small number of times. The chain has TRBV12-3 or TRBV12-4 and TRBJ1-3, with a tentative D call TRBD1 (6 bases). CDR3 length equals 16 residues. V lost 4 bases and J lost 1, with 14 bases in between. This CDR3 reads CASSSWTERSGNTIYF. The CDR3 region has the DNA TGTGCCAGCAGTTCCTGGACAGAAAGATCTGGAAACACCATATATTTT.